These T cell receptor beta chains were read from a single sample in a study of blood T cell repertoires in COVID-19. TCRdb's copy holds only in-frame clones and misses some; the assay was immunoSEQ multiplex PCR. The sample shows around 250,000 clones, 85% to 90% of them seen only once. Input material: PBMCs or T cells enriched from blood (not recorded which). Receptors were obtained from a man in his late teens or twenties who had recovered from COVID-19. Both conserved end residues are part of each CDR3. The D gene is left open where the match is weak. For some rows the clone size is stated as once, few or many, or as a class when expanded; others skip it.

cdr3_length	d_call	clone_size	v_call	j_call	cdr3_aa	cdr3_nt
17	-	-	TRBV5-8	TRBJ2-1	CASSLALESPLYNEQFF	TGTGCCAGCAGCTTGGCCCTAGAATCCCCCCTGTACAATGAGCAGTTCTTC
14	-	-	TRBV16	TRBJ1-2	CASSQSQGNYGYTF	TGTGCCAGCAGCCAATCGCAGGGTAACTATGGCTACACCTTC
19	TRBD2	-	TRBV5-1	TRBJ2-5	CASSLPTSGSVTLIETQYF	TGCGCCAGCAGCTTGCCAACTAGCGGGAGCGTCACGCTGATAGAGACCCAGTACTTC
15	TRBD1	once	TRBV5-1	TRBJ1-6	CASSPYGQGASPLHF	TGCGCCAGCAGCCCCTATGGACAGGGAGCTTCACCCCTCCACTTT
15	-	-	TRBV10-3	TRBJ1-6	CAISAREGYNSPLHF	TGTGCCATCAGTGCCAGGGAGGGATATAATTCACCCCTCCACTTT
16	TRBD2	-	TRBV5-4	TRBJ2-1	CASSRAGGERYNEQFF	TGTGCCAGCAGCCGAGCCGGGGGGGAGAGGTACAATGAGCAGTTCTTC
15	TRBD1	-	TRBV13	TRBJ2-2	CASSLRQGNTGELFF	TGTGCCAGCAGCCTAAGACAGGGAAACACCGGGGAGCTGTTTTTT
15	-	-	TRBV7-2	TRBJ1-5	CASSWTSRAGQPQHF	TGTGCCAGCAGCTGGACGAGTAGGGCGGGACAGCCCCAGCATTTT
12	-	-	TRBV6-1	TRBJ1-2	CASSEGPYGYTF	TGTGCCAGCAGTGAGGGCCCCTATGGCTACACCTTC
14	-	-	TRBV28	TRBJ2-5	CASSIAVSQETQYF	TGTGCCAGCAGTATAGCGGTGTCACAAGAGACCCAGTACTTC
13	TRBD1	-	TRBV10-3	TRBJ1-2	CAISPQGKDGYTF	TGTGCCATCAGTCCACAGGGGAAGGATGGCTACACCTTC
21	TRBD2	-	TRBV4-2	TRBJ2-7	CASSQGLAGGPGRREPYEQYF	TGTGCCAGCAGCCAAGGACTAGCGGGAGGGCCTGGAAGGAGGGAACCCTACGAGCAGTACTTC
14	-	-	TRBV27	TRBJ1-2	CASSYRPRGYGYTF	TGTGCCAGCAGTTACAGGCCCCGCGGCTATGGCTACACCTTC
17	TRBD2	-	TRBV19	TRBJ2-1	CASSMLWGTTGEGKQFF	TGTGCCAGTAGTATGCTCTGGGGGACTACCGGGGAGGGGAAGCAGTTCTTC
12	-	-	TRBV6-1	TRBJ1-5	CASSEGAQPQHF	TGTGCCAGCAGTGAAGGAGCCCAGCCCCAGCATTTT
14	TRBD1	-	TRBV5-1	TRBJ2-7	CASSLGQGPYEQYF	TGCGCCAGCAGCTTGGGACAGGGACCCTACGAGCAGTACTTC
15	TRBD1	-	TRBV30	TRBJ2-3	CAWNTGTGRTDTQYF	TGTGCCTGGAATACGGGGACAGGACGCACAGATACGCAGTATTTT
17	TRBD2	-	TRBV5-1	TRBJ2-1	CASRYRGGLATYNEQFF	TGCGCCAGCCGATACCGGGGGGGACTAGCGACCTACAATGAGCAGTTCTTC
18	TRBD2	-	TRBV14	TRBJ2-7	CASSQETPLREGPYEQYF	TGTGCCAGCAGCCAAGAGACCCCTTTGCGGGAGGGCCCCTACGAGCAGTACTTC
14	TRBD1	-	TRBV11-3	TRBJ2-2	CASGTGSRTGELFF	TGTGCCAGTGGGACAGGGTCGCGCACCGGGGAGCTGTTTTTT
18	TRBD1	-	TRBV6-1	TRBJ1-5	CASSEVGGWGQGPQPQHF	TGTGCCAGCAGTGAAGTAGGGGGGTGGGGACAGGGCCCCCAGCCCCAGCATTTT
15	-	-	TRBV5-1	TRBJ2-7	CASSLSRWQGNEQYF	TGCGCCAGCAGCTTGTCACGATGGCAGGGGAACGAGCAGTACTTC
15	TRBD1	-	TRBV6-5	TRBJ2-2	CASSYTGTGTGELFF	TGTGCCAGCAGTTACACTGGGACAGGGACCGGGGAGCTGTTTTTT
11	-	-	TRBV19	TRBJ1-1	CASSMRRGAFF	TGTGCCAGTAGTATGCGCCGTGGAGCTTTCTTT
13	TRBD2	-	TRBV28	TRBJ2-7	CASSAGGPYEQYF	TGTGCCAGTTCAGCGGGAGGGCCCTACGAGCAGTACTTC
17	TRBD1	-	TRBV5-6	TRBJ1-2	CASSFWDSQERDYGYTF	TGTGCCAGCAGCTTCTGGGACAGCCAAGAGAGGGACTATGGCTACACCTTC
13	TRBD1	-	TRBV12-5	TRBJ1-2	CASGPTGVGGYTF	TGTGCTAGTGGTCCGACAGGGGTGGGAGGCTACACCTTC
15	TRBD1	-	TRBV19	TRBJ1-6	CASSPPGTGASPLHF	TGTGCCAGTAGTCCCCCCGGGACAGGGGCTTCACCCCTCCACTTT
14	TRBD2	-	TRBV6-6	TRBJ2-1	CASAYSGGHNEQFF	TGTGCCAGCGCCTATTCGGGAGGCCACAATGAGCAGTTCTTC
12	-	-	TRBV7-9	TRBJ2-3	CASSFQTDTQYF	TGTGCCAGCAGCTTCCAGACAGATACGCAGTATTTT
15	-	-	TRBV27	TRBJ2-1	CASSFKAEPYNEQFF	TGTGCCAGCAGTTTTAAGGCGGAGCCCTACAATGAGCAGTTCTTC
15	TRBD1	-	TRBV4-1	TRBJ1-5	CASSPGQGAGQPQHF	TGCGCCAGCAGCCCGGGACAGGGGGCTGGTCAGCCCCAGCATTTT
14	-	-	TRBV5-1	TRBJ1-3	CASSLGPGGNTIYF	TGCGCCAGCAGCTTGGGCCCGGGTGGAAACACCATATATTTT
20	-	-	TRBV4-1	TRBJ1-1	CASSQQGWAGVSSVDTEAFF	TGCGCCAGCAGCCAACAAGGGTGGGCCGGGGTCTCTTCTGTGGACACTGAAGCTTTCTTT
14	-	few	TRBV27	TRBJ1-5	CASSLYVGSQPQHF	TGTGCCAGCAGTTTATACGTCGGGAGCCAGCCCCAGCATTTT